These 18 T cell receptor beta chains originate from one sample sequenced in a study of cytomegalovirus exposure and HLA in healthy donors. The PCR was carried out with 60 Vbeta primers and 13 Jbeta primers. Sequencing was performed with immunoSEQ multiplex PCR; in TCRdb, only in-frame clones are kept and a portion is missing. The sample consists of approximately 180,000 clones, under 85% of them appearing once. The sample consisted of PBMCs. These TCRs come from a male donor in good health and CMV-seronegative.

Comment on this clone: The sample contains more than one DNA sequence encoding this CDR3. V is TRBV6-5 and J is TRBJ2-1, with 8 bases matching TRBD2. The junction had 5 bases not matched to a gene; V was cut back by 0 bases and J by 7 bases. CDR3 length equals 15 residues. Germline assignment: CDR1 MNHEY and CDR2 SVGAGI. CDR3 loop: CASSYSLGGGNEQFF. The CDR3 DNA sequence: TGTGCCAGCAGTTACTCGCTAGGCGGGGGGAATGAGCAGTTCTTC.

CDR3 nucleotide sequence: TGTGCCAGCAGCCCCGGACAGGGGGACACTGAAGCTTTCTTT. Translating gives CASSPGQGDTEAFF. V is TRBV28 and J is TRBJ1-1; TRBD1 matches at 10 bases. The V and J ends lost 6 bases and 3 bases, in that order; junction bases with no gene match: 4. The CDR3 length is 14 residues. Germline V gene sequence: CDR1 MDHEN, CDR2 SYDVKM.

The chain is built from TRBV29-1 and TRBJ2-7; possible D gene TRBD1, 7 bases. This CDR3 spans 12 amino acids. V lost 7 bases and J 0 bases, leaving 10 bases between the germline ends. CDR1 is SQVTM and CDR2 is ANQGSEA in the germline V gene. The CDR3 bases are TGCAGCGCCCAGGGGGGCTCCTACGAGCAGTACTTC. As protein: CSAQGGSYEQYF.

The V and J genes are TRBV28 and TRBJ1-1; TRBD1 aligns across 8 bases. The CDR3 length is 13 residues. With V trimmed by 7 bases and J by 4 bases, 5 bases remained unmatched. The germline CDR1 and CDR2 sequences are MDHEN and SYDVKM. In nucleotides, the CDR3 is TGTGCCAGCAAAGACAGGGGAGCCACTGAAGCTTTCTTT. Translated, it gives CASKDRGATEAFF.

This clone has just one count. The gene calls are TRBV4-2 and TRBJ2-1; 15 bases line up with TRBD2. Trimming cost V 5 bases and J 9 bases; bases outside gene matches: 11. This CDR3 has 17 amino acids. Per the germline V gene, CDR1 is LGHNA and CDR2 is YNFKEQ. CDR3 nucleotide sequence: TGTGCCAGCAGCTTCCTGACCGGGACTAGCGGGAGGAGTGAGCAGTTCTTC. Protein product: CASSFLTGTSGRSEQFF.

The chain links TRBV7-2 to TRBJ1-2, with 7 bases fitting TRBD1. The CDR3 is 14 residues long. Germline V gene sequence: CDR1 SGHTA, CDR2 FQGNSA. With 1 base clipped from V and 6 bases from J, the junction kept 5 bases outside the gene matches. The CDR3 nucleotides read TGTGCCAGCAGCTTAGTCTACGGGACAGATGGCTACACCTTC. Its protein is CASSLVYGTDGYTF.

V is TRBV6-1 and J is TRBJ1-2, with 9 nucleotides matching TRBD1. The length of the CDR3 is 15 residues. From germline, CDR1 is MNHNS and CDR2 SASEGT. Trimming took 3 bases from V and 4 from J; bases not matched to a gene: 6. The CDR3 sequence is CASSDPGQGSYGYTF. The CDR3 DNA reads as TGTGCCAGCAGTGATCCGGGACAGGGAAGCTATGGCTACACCTTC.

This chain links TRBV28 with TRBJ2-7, with D perhaps TRBD1 (6 bases). Germline-derived CDR1 and CDR2 are MDHEN and SYDVKM. The CDR3 is made up of 13 amino acids. The V end was cut by 2 bases, the J end by 5 bases, with 10 bases between. The CDR3 reads CASSLARGDEQYF. The CDR3 DNA reads as TGTGCCAGCAGTTTAGCCAGGGGCGACGAGCAGTACTTC.

Comments on this clone: This sample includes further DNA sequences coding for the same CDR3. The CDR3 sequence is CASSLNGYGYTF. CDR3 sequence (DNA): TGTGCCAGCAGTCTTAACGGCTATGGCTACACCTTC. The chain carries TRBV27 and TRBJ1-2, with no clear D. V was trimmed by 5 bases and J by 4 bases, leaving 8 bases between them. In germline, CDR1 is MNHEY, CDR2 SMNVEV (reference sequence). This CDR3 is built from 12 residues.

V usage is TRBV30 and J usage is TRBJ2-7, with 9 positions matching TRBD2. Germline loops: CDR1 GTSNPN, CDR2 SVGIG (reference sequence). There are 13 residues in the CDR3. V lost 4 bases and J lost 7; bases outside the gene matches: 8. CDR3 in amino acids: CAWNAGGPGEQYF. DNA for the CDR3: TGTGCCTGGAACGCGGGAGGGCCGGGGGAGCAGTACTTC.

This chain joins TRBV6-1 and TRBJ1-2; 8 nucleotides line up with TRBD1. CDR3 length equals 13 residues. The junction had 3 bases not matched to a gene; V was cut back by 4 bases and J by 5 bases. Germline-derived CDR1 and CDR2 are MNHNS and SASEGT. The CDR3 is CASSGTGRYGYTF. Here the CDR3 DNA reads TGTGCCAGCAGTGGGACAGGGAGGTATGGCTACACCTTC.

The gene calls are TRBV27 and TRBJ2-1, with 10 bases matching TRBD2. Germline V CDR1 and CDR2: MNHEY, SMNVEV (reference sequence). The CDR3 sequence is 16 residues long. Trimming took 4 bases from V and 6 from J; bases not matched to a gene: 9. The CDR3 DNA is TGTGCCAGCAGTTATGTACTAGCGGGACCCTCCAATGAGCAGTTCTTC. The encoded protein is CASSYVLAGPSNEQFF.

There are many counts of this clone. J is TRBJ1-2 and V is TRBV21-1; the table's TRBD1 call for D was not verified on the DNA. TRBV21-1 corresponds to a pseudogene. CDR3 length: 16 amino acids. The CDR3 DNA reads as TGTGCCAGCAGCAAAAGGACAGGGGACTCTATCGGGGGCTACACCTTC. As protein: CASSKRTGDSIGGYTF.

V is TRBV10-3 and J is TRBJ1-3; 8 bases are shared with TRBD1. There are 14 residues in the CDR3. Germline CDR1 ENHRY, CDR2 SYGVKD. V gave up 5 bases and J gave up 0 bases; unmatched junction bases: 0. CDR3 in DNA: TGTGCCATCAGTACAGGGGGCTCTGGAAACACCATATATTTT. This gives the protein CAISTGGSGNTIYF.

The chain combines TRBV25-1 with TRBJ1-6, with 7 bases aligning to TRBD1. Germline CDR1 is MGHDK and CDR2 is SYGVNS. Trimming took 7 bases from V and 10 from J; bases not matched to a gene: 10. This CDR3 spans 14 amino acids. In DNA, the CDR3 is TGTGCCAGCACAGACACGACAGGGTTGTCACCCCTCCACTTT. It encodes CASTDTTGLSPLHF. Using reference TRBV25-1 and TRBJ1-6 for the parts outside the CDR3, the full variable domain is EADIYQTPRYLVIGTGKKITLECSQTMGHDKMYWYQQDPGMELHLIHYSYGVNSTEKGDLSSESTVSRIRTEHFPLTLESARPSHTSQYLCASTDTTGLSPLHFGNGTRLTVT.

The rearrangement uses TRBV27 and TRBJ2-5; the D is unclear. Deletions cut 4 bases from V and 4 bases from J, with 4 bases between. Germline CDR1 and CDR2: MNHEY and SMNVEV (reference sequence). The CDR3 runs to 11 residues. In DNA form, the CDR3 reads TGTGCCAGCAGTTCAGGAGAGACCCAGTACTTC. It translates to CASSSGETQYF.

The chain has TRBV6-5 and TRBJ1-5; TRBD1 might be the D (6 bases). V shed 6 bases and J shed 7 bases, with 10 bases lying between them. The CDR3 runs to 12 residues. The germline V gene has CDR1 MNHEY and CDR2 SVGAGI. This CDR3 is CASRTGSQPQHF. The CDR3 DNA sequence: TGTGCCAGCAGAACAGGGTCCCAGCCCCAGCATTTT.

The chain is built from TRBV5-5 and TRBJ1-2; D is perhaps TRBD1 (5 bases). The V end was cut by 4 bases, the J end by 1 base, with 11 bases between. The CDR3 consists of 14 residues. Germline lookup yields CDR1 SGHKS and CDR2 YYEKEE (reference sequence). CDR3 DNA sequence: TGTGCCAGCAGCCATGGGGGGATTAACTATGGCTACACCTTC. Its translation is CASSHGGINYGYTF.